This T cell receptor beta chain came from a study of T cells in Graves' hyperthyroidism and ophthalmopathy. Study-level information: Pretreatment peripheral blood was obtained at initial diagnosis.

Amplification yielded TCR beta CDR3 regions, with RNA transcripts as the source. Researchers ran a first-round RT-PCR on the TCR CDR3 using the HTBI primer set. Each CDR3 protein gets one entry after TCRdb re-called the multiplex PCR reads with MiXCR. Altogether around 380,000 distinct CDR3 sequences are present, 13% being singletons, with the ten largest covering 20%. Study results and limitations: Separation of ophthalmopathy from stable hyperthyroidism was achieved by a 13 V-J model. Blood shared most expanded thyroid clonotypes above 0.001.

Fresh 10 ml peripheral blood yielded PBMCs. This clonotype occurred a few times. Antigen specificity is unknown. The V end was cut by 3 bases, the J end by 8 bases, with 5 bases between. The CDR3 totals 10 residues. CDR1 and CDR2 from the germline V gene are MNHNS and SASEGT. This TCR was recovered from a man younger than 40 with Graves' hyperthyroidism that later progressed to Graves' ophthalmopathy. The sequenced material came from blood. The genes are TRBV6-1 and TRBJ2-7, with D unclear. CDR3 sequence: CASSEGKQYF. The CDR3 nucleotides are TGTGCCAGCAGTGAGGGAAAGCAGTACTTC.